This TCR beta chain was identified in a study of blood T cell repertoires in COVID-19. This clone has a single count. In the source study's methods: Estimation of nucleated cell counts relied on the amplification of reference gene primers. Repertoires were generated with immunoSEQ multiplex PCR, while TCRdb's copy carries only in-frame clones and drops some. The DNA gave D and trimming, while V, J and clone size come from that table. The sample includes around 150,000 clones, about 80% of them seen just once. Germline assignment: CDR1 KGHSH and CDR2 LQKENI. The CDR3 runs 14 residues. V dropped 5 bases and J dropped 6; count of bases not matched to a gene: 6.

The sequencing sample was made of peripheral blood. This receptor was identified in a man aged 55 to 69 with acute or convalescent COVID-19. The V gene is TRBV18, the J gene TRBJ1-5; 8 bases align to TRBD1. CDR3 region: CASSDTGGLQPQHF. The CDR3 region has the DNA TGTGCCAGCTCAGACACAGGGGGTCTTCAGCCCCAGCATTTT.